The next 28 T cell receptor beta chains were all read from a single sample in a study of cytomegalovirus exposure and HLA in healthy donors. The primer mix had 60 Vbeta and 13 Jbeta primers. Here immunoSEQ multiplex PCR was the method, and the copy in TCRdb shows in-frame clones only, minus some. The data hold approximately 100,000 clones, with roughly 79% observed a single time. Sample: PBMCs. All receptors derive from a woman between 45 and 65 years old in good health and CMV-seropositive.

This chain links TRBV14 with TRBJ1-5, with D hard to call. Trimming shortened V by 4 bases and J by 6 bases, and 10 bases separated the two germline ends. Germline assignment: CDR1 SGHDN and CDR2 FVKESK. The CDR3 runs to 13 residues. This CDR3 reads CASSRGSGQPQHF. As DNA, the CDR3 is TGTGCCAGCAGCCGAGGTAGCGGTCAGCCCCAGCATTTT.

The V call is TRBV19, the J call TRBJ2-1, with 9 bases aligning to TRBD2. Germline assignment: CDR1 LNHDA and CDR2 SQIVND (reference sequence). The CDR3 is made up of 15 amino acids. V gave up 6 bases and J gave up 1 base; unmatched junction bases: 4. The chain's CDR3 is CASRGAGGSYNEQFF. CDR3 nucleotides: TGTGCCAGTAGGGGGGCGGGGGGGTCCTACAATGAGCAGTTCTTC. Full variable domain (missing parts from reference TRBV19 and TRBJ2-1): DGGITQSPKYLFRKEGQNVTLSCEQNLNHDAMYWYRQDPGQGLRLIYYSQIVNDFQKGDIAEGYSVSREKKESFPLTVTSAQKNPTAFYLCASRGAGGSYNEQFFGPGTRLTVL.

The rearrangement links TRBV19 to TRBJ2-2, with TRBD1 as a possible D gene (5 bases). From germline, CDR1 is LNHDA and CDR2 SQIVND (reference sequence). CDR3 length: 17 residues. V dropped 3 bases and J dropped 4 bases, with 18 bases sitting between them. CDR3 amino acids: CASSIADTWAITGELFF. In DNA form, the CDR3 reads TGTGCCAGTAGTATCGCGGACACTTGGGCAATCACCGGGGAGCTGTTTTTT.

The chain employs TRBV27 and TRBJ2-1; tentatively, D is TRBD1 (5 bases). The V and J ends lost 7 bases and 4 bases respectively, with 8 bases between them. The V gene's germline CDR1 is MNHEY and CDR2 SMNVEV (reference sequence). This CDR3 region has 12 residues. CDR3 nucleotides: TGTGCCAGCATTGGACATTACAATGAGCAGTTCTTC. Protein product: CASIGHYNEQFF.

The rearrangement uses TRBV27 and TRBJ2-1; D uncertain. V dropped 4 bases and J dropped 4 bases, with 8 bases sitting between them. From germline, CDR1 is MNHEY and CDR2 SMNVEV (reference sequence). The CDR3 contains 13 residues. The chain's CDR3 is CASSSDLYNEQFF. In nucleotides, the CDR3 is TGTGCCAGCAGTTCTGACTTGTACAATGAGCAGTTCTTC.

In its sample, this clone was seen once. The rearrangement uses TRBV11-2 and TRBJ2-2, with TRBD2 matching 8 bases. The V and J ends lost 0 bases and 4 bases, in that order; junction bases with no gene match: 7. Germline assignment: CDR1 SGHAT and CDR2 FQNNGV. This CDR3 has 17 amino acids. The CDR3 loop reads CASSLDSAGGPTGELFF. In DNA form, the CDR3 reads TGTGCCAGCAGCTTAGATAGTGCGGGGGGACCCACCGGGGAGCTGTTTTTT.

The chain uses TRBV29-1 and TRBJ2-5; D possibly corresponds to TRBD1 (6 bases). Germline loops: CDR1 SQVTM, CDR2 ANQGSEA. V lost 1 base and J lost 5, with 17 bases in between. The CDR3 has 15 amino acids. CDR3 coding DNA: TGCAGCGTTGAAGGGACAGAAGACCCGGTCGAGACCCAGTACTTC. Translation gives CSVEGTEDPVETQYF.

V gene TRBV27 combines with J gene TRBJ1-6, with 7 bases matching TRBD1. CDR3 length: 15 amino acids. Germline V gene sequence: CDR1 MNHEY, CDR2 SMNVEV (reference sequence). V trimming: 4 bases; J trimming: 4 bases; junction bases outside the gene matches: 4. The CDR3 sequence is CASSSRDSYNSPLHF. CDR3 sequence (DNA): TGTGCCAGCAGTTCTCGGGACAGTTATAATTCACCCCTCCACTTT.

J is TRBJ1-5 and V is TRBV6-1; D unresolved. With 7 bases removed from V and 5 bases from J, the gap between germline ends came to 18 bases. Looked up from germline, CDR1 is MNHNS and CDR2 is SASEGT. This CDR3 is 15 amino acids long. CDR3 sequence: CASTALRLLYQPQHF. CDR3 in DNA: TGTGCCAGCACCGCGCTACGTCTTCTCTATCAGCCCCAGCATTTT.

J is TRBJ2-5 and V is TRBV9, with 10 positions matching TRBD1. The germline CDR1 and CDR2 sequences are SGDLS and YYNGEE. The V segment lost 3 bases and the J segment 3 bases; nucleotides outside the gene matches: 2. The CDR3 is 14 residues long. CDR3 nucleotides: TGTGCCAGCAGCGCTGGGACAGGGGAAGAGACCCAGTACTTC. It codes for CASSAGTGEETQYF. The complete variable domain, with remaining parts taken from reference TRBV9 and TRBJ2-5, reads DSGVTQTPKHLITATGQRVTLRCSPRSGDLSVYWYQQSLDQGLQFLIQYYNGEERAKGNILERFSAQQFPDLHSELNLSSLELGDSALYFCASSAGTGEETQYFGPGTRLLVL.

CDR3 nucleotide sequence: TGTGCCAGCAGCGTTAGCGGGCGGGCCGCCTACAATGAGCAGTTCTTC. Translating gives CASSVSGRAAYNEQFF. This chain links TRBV9 with TRBJ2-1; the match to TRBD2 covers 7 bases. The CDR3 spans 16 residues. With 2 bases clipped from V and 2 bases from J, the junction kept 7 bases outside the gene matches. Germline V gene data show CDR1 as SGDLS and CDR2 as YYNGEE.

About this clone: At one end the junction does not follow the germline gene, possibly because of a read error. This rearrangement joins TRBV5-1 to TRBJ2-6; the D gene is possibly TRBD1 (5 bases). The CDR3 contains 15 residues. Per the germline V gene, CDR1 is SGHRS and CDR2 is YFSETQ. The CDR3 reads CASSLQLSGANGLTF. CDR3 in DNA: TGCGCCAGCAGCTTACAGCTCTCTGGGGCCAACGGCCTGACTTTC.

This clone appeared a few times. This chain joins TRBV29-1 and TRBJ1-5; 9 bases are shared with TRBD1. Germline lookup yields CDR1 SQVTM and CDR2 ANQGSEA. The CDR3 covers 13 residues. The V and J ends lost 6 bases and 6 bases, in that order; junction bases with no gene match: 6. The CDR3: CSVGQGRAQPQHF. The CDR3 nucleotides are TGCAGCGTGGGACAGGGACGGGCTCAGCCCCAGCATTTT.

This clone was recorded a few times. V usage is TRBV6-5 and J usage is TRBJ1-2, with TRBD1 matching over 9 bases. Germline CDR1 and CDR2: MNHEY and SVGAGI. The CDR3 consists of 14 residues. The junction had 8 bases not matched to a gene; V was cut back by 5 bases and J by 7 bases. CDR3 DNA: TGTGCCAGCAGTCCCCGGACAGGGGAGGTTGGCTACACCTTC. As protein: CASSPRTGEVGYTF.

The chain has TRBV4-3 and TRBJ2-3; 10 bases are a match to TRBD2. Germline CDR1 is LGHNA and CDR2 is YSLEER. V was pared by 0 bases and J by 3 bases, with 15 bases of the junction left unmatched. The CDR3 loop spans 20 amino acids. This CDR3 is CASSQEVWTTGLATTDTQYF. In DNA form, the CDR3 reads TGCGCCAGCAGCCAAGAAGTATGGACAACGGGACTAGCGACAACAGATACGCAGTATTTT.

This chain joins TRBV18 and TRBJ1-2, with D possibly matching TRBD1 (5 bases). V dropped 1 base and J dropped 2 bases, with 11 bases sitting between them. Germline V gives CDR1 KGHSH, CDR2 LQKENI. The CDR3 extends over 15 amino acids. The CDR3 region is CASSPQQDTNYGYTF. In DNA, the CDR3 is TGTGCCAGCTCACCACAGCAGGACACAAACTATGGCTACACCTTC.

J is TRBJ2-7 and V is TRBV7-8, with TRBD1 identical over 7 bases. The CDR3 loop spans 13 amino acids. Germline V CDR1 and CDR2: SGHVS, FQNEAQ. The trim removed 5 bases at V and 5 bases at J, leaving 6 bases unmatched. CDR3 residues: CASSGRTGHEQYF. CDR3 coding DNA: TGTGCCAGCAGCGGACGGACAGGCCACGAGCAGTACTTC.

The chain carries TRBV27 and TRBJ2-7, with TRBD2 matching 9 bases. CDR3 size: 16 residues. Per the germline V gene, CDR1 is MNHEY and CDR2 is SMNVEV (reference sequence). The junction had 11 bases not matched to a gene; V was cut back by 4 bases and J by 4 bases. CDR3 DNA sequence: TGTGCCAGCAGTTCTCGTGGAGCGGGAGGCCAGTACGAGCAGTACTTC. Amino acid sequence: CASSSRGAGGQYEQYF.

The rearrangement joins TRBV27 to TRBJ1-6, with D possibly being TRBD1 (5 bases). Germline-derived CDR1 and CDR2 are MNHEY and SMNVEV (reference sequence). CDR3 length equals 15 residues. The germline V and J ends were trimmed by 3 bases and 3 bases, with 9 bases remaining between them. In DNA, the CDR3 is TGTGCCAGCAGTTTCCGGGGGGACTATAATTCACCCCTCCACTTT. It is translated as CASSFRGDYNSPLHF.

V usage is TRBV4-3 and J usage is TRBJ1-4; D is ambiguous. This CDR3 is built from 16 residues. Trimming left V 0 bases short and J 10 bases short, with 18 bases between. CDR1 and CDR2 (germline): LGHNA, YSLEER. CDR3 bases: TGCGCCAGCAGCCAAGATTCGCAGGAAAAAACTGGAAAACTGTTTTTT. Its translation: CASSQDSQEKTGKLFF.

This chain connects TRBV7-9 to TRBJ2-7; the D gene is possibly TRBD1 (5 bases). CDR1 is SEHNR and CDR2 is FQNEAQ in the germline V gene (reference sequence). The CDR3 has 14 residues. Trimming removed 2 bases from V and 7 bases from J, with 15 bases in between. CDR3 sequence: CASSLLQGAWEQYF. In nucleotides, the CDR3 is TGTGCCAGCAGCTTATTGCAGGGTGCATGGGAGCAGTACTTC.

CDR3 amino acids: CATSAYRANTGELFF. The CDR3 DNA follows: TGTGCCACCAGCGCCTACAGGGCTAACACCGGGGAGCTGTTTTTT. The chain links TRBV15 to TRBJ2-2; D may be TRBD1 (6 bases). Germline-derived CDR1 and CDR2 are LNHNV and YYDKDF (reference sequence). Trimming left V 5 bases short and J 2 bases short, with 12 bases between. This CDR3 comprises 15 residues.

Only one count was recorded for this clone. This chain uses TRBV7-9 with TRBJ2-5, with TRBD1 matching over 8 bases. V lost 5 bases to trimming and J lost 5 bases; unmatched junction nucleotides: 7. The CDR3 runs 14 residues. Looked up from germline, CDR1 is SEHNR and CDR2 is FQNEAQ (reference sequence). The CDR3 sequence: CASSHRQGPETQYF. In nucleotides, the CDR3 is TGTGCCAGCAGCCACCGACAGGGGCCGGAGACCCAGTACTTC.

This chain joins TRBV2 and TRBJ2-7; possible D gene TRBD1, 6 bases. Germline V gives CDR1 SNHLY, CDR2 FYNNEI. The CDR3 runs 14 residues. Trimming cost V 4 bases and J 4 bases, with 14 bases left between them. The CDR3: CASSVGRGHYEQYF. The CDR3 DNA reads TGTGCCAGCAGTGTGGGCAGGGGACATTACGAGCAGTACTTC.

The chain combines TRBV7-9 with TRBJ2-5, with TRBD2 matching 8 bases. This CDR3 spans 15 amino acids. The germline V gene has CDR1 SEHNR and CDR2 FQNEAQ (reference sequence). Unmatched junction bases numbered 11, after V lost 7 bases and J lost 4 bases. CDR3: CASTLGGAILETQYF. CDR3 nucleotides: TGTGCCAGCACCCTCGGGGGGGCTATCTTAGAGACCCAGTACTTC.

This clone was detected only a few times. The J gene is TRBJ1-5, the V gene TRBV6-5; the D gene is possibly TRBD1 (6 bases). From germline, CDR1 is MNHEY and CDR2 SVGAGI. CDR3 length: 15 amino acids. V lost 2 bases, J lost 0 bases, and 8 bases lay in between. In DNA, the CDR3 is TGTGCCAGCAGTTACGGGGGGGCTAGCAATCAGCCCCAGCATTTT. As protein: CASSYGGASNQPQHF.

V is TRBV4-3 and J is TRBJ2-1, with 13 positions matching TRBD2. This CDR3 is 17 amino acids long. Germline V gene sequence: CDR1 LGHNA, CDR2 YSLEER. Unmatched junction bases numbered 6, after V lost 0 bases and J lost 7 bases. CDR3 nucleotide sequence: TGCGCCAGCAGCCAAGAACTAGCGGGGGGGCCTCGGAATGAGCAGTTCTTC. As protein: CASSQELAGGPRNEQFF.

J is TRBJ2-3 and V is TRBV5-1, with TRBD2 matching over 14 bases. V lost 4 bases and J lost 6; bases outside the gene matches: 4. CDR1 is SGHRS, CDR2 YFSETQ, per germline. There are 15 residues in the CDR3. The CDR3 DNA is TGCGCCAGCAGCGGGACTAGCGGGAGTATCGATACGCAGTATTTT. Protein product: CASSGTSGSIDTQYF.